Ten or more counts support the clone carrying this T cell receptor beta chain. Its antigen is still unknown. TCRdb fed the 5' RACE reads into MiXCR, producing one record per CDR3 protein. The table lists some 760,000 distinct CDR3 sequences, over 15% of them singletons. The data stem from a study of identical twins. Study-level results: Twins showed weaker excess sharing in their beta out-of-frame sequences.

The germline V gene has CDR1 MNHEY and CDR2 SVGEGT. CDR3 length equals 15 residues. The J segment lost 3 bases and the V segment lost 5 bases, leaving 3 bases of the junction unmatched. These same data were also listed under a study on T cells expressing NK-cell markers.

V and J are TRBV6-2 or TRBV6-3 and TRBJ2-3; TRBD2 aligns across 12 bases. The receptor comes from a woman aged 18-29 years in good health. The sample taken for sequencing was PBMCs. The CDR3: CASSLTSGRTDTQYF. CDR3 DNA: TGTGCCAGCAGTCTCACTAGCGGGAGGACAGATACGCAGTATTTT.